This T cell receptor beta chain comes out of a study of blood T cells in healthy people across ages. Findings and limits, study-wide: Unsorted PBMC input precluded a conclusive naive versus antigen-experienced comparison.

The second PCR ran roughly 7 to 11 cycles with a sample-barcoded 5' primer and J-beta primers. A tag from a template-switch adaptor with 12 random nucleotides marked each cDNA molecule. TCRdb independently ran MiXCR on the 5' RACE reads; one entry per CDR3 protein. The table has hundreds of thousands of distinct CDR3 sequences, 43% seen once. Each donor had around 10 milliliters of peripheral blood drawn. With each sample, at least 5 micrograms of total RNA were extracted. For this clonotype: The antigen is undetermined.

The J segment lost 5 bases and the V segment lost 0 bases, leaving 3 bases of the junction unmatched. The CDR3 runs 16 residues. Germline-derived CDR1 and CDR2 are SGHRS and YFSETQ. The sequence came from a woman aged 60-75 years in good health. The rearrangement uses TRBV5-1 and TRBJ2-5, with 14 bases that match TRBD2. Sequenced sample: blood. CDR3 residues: CASSLGLAGGTETQYF. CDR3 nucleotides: TGCGCCAGCAGCTTGGGACTAGCGGGGGGGACGGAGACCCAGTACTTC.